The T cell receptor (beta chain) under discussion was sequenced for a study of blood T cells in healthy people across ages. Germline V gene lookup returns CDR1 DFQATT and CDR2 SNEGSKA (reference sequence). V lost 2 bases to trimming and J lost 2 bases; unmatched junction nucleotides: 5. The CDR3 spans 14 residues. Primers used in a second PCR of about 6 to 12 cycles were a sample-barcoded 5' primer and a J-beta primer mix. CDR3-containing paired-end reads numbering at least 2.5 million came from each sample. TCRdb redid the calling of the 5' RACE reads with MiXCR, one entry per CDR3 protein. Among 1.5 million to 2 million distinct CDR3 sequences listed, 49% were seen once. Whole-study results and caveats: It was found that TCR beta diversity correlated strongly with the percentage of naive T cells.

This clonotype showed up just a few times. Its antigen is as yet unknown. The V call is TRBV20-1, the J call TRBJ2-7, with TRBD1 identical over 8 bases. The sequenced sample was blood. The source of this sequence is a woman aged 40 to 55 in good health. The CDR3 DNA reads TGCAGTGCTAGAAGAGACAGGGGTCCCTACGAGCAGTACTTC. It codes for CSARRDRGPYEQYF.